Presented here are 14 T cell receptor beta chains from one specimen sequenced in a study of shared clonotypes between healthy human individuals. Here immunoSEQ multiplex PCR was the method, and the copy in TCRdb shows in-frame clones only, minus some. The profile shows under 1 million clones, around 96% of them singletons. Naive-designated CD8 cells lacked CD45RO, were positively enriched for CCR7, and omitted terminally differentiated effector memory CD45RA+ cells. Material for sequencing was naive CD8+ T cells sorted from blood. These receptors originate from a young man in good health.

V is TRBV9 and J is TRBJ2-7; D is unclear. Germline CDR1 SGDLS, CDR2 YYNGEE. The CDR3 extends over 16 amino acids. V dropped 4 bases and J dropped 2 bases, with 19 bases sitting between them. For the CDR3, the DNA is TGTGCCAGCAGCCCAACCCCTCTCACGTCCCCCTACGAGCAGTACTTC. Protein sequence: CASSPTPLTSPYEQYF.

As to this clone: Other DNA sequences in this sample translate to the same CDR3. This rearrangement joins TRBV28 to TRBJ2-1; no reliable D call. The CDR3 has 11 amino acids. V was trimmed by 4 bases and J by 4 bases, leaving 2 bases between them. The V gene's germline CDR1 is MDHEN and CDR2 SYDVKM. The CDR3: CASSSYNEQFF. In DNA form, the CDR3 reads TGTGCCAGCAGTTCATACAATGAGCAGTTCTTC.

The chain recombines TRBV7-6 with TRBJ1-1; no clear D gene. V shed 1 base and J shed 3 bases, with 9 bases lying between them. The CDR3 has 14 residues. Germline CDR1 SGHVS, CDR2 FNYEAQ. CDR3: CASSLVSGDTEAFF. The CDR3 coding sequence is TGTGCCAGCAGCTTAGTCTCCGGGGACACTGAAGCTTTCTTT.

Only one count was recorded for this clone. The rearrangement uses TRBV10-3 and TRBJ2-2, with a possible D match to TRBD2 (6 bases). CDR1 is ENHRY, CDR2 SYGVKD, per germline. CDR3 length equals 16 residues. V was cut by 10 bases and J by 3 bases, with 21 bases left in between. CDR3: CASLRTNGGDTGELFF. CDR3 bases: TGTGCCAGCCTAAGGACCAACGGGGGAGACACCGGGGAGCTGTTTTTT.

On this clone: The sample has other DNA sequences that encode this CDR3 too. The chain has TRBV27 and TRBJ2-7, with D tentatively TRBD2 (5 bases). CDR1 is MNHEY and CDR2 is SMNVEV in the germline V gene (reference sequence). The V end lost 0 bases, the J end lost 0 bases, and 12 bases lay between the germline ends. The CDR3 extends over 16 amino acids. Here the CDR3 reads CASSLSSAGLSYEQYF. DNA for the CDR3: TGTGCCAGCAGTTTATCCTCGGCGGGCCTCTCCTACGAGCAGTACTTC.

The chain couples TRBV30 to TRBJ1-4; 9 bases align to TRBD1. J lost 9 bases, V lost 7 bases, and 12 bases had no gene match. CDR1 is GTSNPN, CDR2 SVGIG, per germline (reference sequence). CDR3 length equals 14 residues. The CDR3 nucleotides read TGTGCCTCCTCCCCGGGACAGGGTGTAAAAAAACTGTTTTTT. As protein: CASSPGQGVKKLFF.

This rearrangement joins TRBV27 to TRBJ2-2; a possible D gene is TRBD1 (6 bases). CDR3 length: 14 amino acids. CDR1 is MNHEY, CDR2 SMNVEV, per germline (reference sequence). V lost 4 bases and J lost 8, with 14 bases in between. The CDR3 coding sequence is TGTGCCAGCAGTTCAGGGGCATCTCCTGGGGAGCTGTTTTTT. It codes for CASSSGASPGELFF.

This clone appeared once. This chain connects TRBV4-1 to TRBJ2-7; TRBD1 agrees at 9 bases. The V and J ends lost 4 bases and 2 bases, in that order; junction bases with no gene match: 6. The length of the CDR3 is 15 residues. Looked up from germline, CDR1 is MGHRA and CDR2 is YSYEKL. The CDR3 here is CASSPTGGSPYEQYF. The CDR3 DNA sequence: TGCGCCAGCAGCCCAACAGGGGGCTCCCCCTACGAGCAGTACTTC.

The chain employs TRBV2 and TRBJ2-5; 7 bases map to TRBD2. The germline V gene encodes CDR1 SNHLY and CDR2 FYNNEI. V shed 2 bases and J 7 bases; nucleotides not matched to a gene: 1. The CDR3 is 12 residues long. CDR3 loop: CASSEWGGTQYF. DNA for the CDR3: TGTGCCAGCAGTGAATGGGGGGGGACCCAGTACTTC.

The V and J genes are TRBV7-3 and TRBJ1-1; a weak D match, TRBD1 (5 bases). Germline V gene sequence: CDR1 SGHTA, CDR2 FQGTGA. The V and J ends lost 5 bases and 1 base respectively, with 8 bases between them. The CDR3 extends over 13 amino acids. The CDR3 DNA is TGTGCCAGCAGCCCCGGGGGGAACACTGAAGCTTTCTTT. It codes for CASSPGGNTEAFF. Based on the CDR3 plus reference TRBV7-3 and TRBJ1-1, the full variable domain is GAGVSQTPSNKVTEKGKYVELRCDPISGHTALYWYRQSLGQGPEFLIYFQGTGAADDSGLPNDRFFAVRPEGSVSTLKIQRTERGDSAVYLCASSPGGNTEAFFGQGTRLTVV.

The rearrangement uses TRBV5-8 and TRBJ2-6; D gene uncertain. V was shortened by 4 bases and J by 5 bases, with 19 bases between the two germline ends. The germline V gene encodes CDR1 SGHTS and CDR2 YDEGEE. The CDR3 has 17 amino acids. The CDR3 here is CASSGVSTQSRANVLTF. The CDR3, as DNA: TGTGCCAGCAGCGGGGTTTCCACACAAAGTCGGGCCAACGTCCTGACTTTC. The whole variable domain, remainder taken from reference TRBV5-8 and TRBJ2-6, is EAGVTQSPTHLIKTRGQQATLRCSPISGHTSVYWYQQALGLGLQFLLWYDEGEERNRGNFPPRFSGRQFPNYSSELNVNALELEDSALYLCASSGVSTQSRANVLTFGAGSRLTVL.

The J gene is TRBJ2-7, the V gene TRBV19; the match to TRBD2 covers 8 bases. CDR1 and CDR2 (germline): LNHDA, SQIVND (reference sequence). After removal of 5 bases from V and 2 bases from J, the junction contained 5 bases not matched to a gene. This CDR3 has 14 amino acids. CDR3 in DNA: TGTGCCAGTAGTCCAACTAGCGGCACCTACGAGCAGTACTTC. Its translation is CASSPTSGTYEQYF. Combining the CDR3 with reference TRBV19 and TRBJ2-7 gives the whole variable domain DGGITQSPKYLFRKEGQNVTLSCEQNLNHDAMYWYRQDPGQGLRLIYYSQIVNDFQKGDIAEGYSVSREKKESFPLTVTSAQKNPTAFYLCASSPTSGTYEQYFGPGTRLTVT.

The chain recombines TRBV5-1 with TRBJ1-3; D gene unclear. This CDR3 region has 14 residues. Trimming left V 0 bases short and J 3 bases short, with 7 bases between. Germline assignment: CDR1 SGHRS and CDR2 YFSETQ. The CDR3 nucleotides are TGCGCCAGCAGCTTGGGAGGTCTTGGAAACACCATATATTTT. Its protein is CASSLGGLGNTIYF.

This sequence joins TRBV28 and TRBJ1-2; no clear D gene. Trimming pared 9 bases from V and 4 bases from J, leaving 12 bases between. Germline loops: CDR1 MDHEN, CDR2 SYDVKM. The CDR3 is 12 residues long. The CDR3 bases are TGTGCCAGTAGGAAGGGAGGCTATGGCTACACCTTC. The encoded protein is CASRKGGYGYTF.